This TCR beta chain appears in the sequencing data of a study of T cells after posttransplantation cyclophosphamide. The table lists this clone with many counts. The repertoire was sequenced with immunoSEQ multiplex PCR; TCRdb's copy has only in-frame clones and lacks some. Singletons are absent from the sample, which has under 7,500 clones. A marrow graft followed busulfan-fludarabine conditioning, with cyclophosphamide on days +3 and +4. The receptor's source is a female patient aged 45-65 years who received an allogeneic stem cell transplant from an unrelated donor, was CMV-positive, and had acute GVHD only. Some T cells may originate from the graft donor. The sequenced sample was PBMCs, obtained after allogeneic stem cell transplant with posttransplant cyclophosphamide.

As DNA, the CDR3 is TGTGCCAGCTCACGGACTCCGGGACAGGGAGTCTACGAGCAGTACTTC. Its protein product is CASSRTPGQGVYEQYF. The V and J genes are TRBV18 and TRBJ2-7; 9 positions match TRBD1. Germline lookup yields CDR1 KGHSH and CDR2 LQKENI. The CDR3 has 16 amino acids. The trim removed 4 bases at V and 3 bases at J, leaving 10 bases unmatched.